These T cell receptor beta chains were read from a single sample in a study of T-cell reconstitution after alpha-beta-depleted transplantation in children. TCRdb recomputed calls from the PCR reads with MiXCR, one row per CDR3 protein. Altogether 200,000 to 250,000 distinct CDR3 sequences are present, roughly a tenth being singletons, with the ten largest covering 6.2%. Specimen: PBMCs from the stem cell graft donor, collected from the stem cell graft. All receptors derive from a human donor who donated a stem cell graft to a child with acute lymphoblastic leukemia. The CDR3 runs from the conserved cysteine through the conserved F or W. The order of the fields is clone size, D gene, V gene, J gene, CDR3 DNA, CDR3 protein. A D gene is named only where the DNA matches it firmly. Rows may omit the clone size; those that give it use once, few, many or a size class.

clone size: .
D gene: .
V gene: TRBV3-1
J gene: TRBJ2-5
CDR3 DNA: TGTGCCAGCAGCCAAGATCTGGGGGTGACGACCCAGTACTTC
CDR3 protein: CASSQDLGVTTQYF

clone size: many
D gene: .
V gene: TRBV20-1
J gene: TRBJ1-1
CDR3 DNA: TGCAGTGCACTAGACACACGGCACACTGAAGCTTTCTTT
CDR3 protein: CSALDTRHTEAFF

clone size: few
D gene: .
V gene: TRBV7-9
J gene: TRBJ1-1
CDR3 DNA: TGTGCCAGCAGCTCACCGACGGATTGGGGAACTGAAGCTTTCTTT
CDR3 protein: CASSSPTDWGTEAFF

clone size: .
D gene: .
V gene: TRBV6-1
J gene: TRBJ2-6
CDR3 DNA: TGTGCCAGCAGACGGCCACATATATCGTCTGGGGCCAACGTCCTGACTTTC
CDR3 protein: CASRRPHISSGANVLTF

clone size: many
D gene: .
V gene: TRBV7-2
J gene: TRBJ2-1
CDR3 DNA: TGTGCCAGCAGTCGAGGGTTCAATGAGCAGTTCTTC
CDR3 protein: CASSRGFNEQFF

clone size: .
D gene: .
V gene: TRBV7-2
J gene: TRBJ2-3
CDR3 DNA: TGTGCCAGCAGCTTAGGGTATAGCACCACAGATACGCAGTATTTT
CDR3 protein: CASSLGYSTTDTQYF

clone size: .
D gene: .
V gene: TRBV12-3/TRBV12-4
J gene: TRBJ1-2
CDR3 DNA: TGTGCCAGCGAGGGGCACAGTCAAGTTGGCTACACCTTC
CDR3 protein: CASEGHSQVGYTF

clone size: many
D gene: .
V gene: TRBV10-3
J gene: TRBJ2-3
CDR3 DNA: TGTGCTACACACAGAGGGGCTAGCACAGATACGCAGTATTTT
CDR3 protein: CATHRGASTDTQYF

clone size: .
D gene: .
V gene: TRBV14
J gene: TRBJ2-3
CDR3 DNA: TGTGCCAGCAGCCGCAAGCCTAGGGGCGGGAGCACAGATACGCAGTATTTT
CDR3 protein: CASSRKPRGGSTDTQYF

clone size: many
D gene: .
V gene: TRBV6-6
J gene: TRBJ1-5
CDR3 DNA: TGTGCCAGCAGTGCCCACCAGCCCCAGCATTTT
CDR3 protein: CASSAHQPQHF

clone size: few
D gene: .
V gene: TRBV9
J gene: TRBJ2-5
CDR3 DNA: TGTGCCAGCAGCGTGCTGGGGGTCTCGGAGACCCAGTACTTC
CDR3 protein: CASSVLGVSETQYF

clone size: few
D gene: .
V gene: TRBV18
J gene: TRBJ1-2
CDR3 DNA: TGTGCCAGCTCATATAACCGGGACATCCGTAACTATGGCTACACCTTC
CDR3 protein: CASSYNRDIRNYGYTF

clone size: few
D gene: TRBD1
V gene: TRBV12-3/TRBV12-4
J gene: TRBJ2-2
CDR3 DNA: TGTGCCAGCCACCGGGACAGGGCGATCGGGGAGCTGTTTTTT
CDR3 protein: CASHRDRAIGELFF

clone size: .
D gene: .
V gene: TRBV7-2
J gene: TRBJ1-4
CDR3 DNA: TGTGCCAGCAGCATAGGGCAAGCAACTAATGAAAAACTGTTTTTT
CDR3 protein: CASSIGQATNEKLFF

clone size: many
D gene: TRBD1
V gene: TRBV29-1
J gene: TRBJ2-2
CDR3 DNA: TGCAGCGTTCGGACAGGGGCAGGCACCGGGGAGCTGTTTTTT
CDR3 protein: CSVRTGAGTGELFF

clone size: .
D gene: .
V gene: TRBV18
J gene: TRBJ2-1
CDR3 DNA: TGTGCCAGCTCACCACCGATGTTTACTGAGCAGTTCTTC
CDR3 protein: CASSPPMFTEQFF

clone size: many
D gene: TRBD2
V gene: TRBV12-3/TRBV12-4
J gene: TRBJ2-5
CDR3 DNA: TGTGCCAGCAGTCCTCGGGGGGGAGAGACCCAGTACTTC
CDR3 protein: CASSPRGGETQYF

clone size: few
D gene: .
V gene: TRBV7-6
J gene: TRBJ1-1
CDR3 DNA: TGTGCCAGCAGCTTCGGAGGGCGCACTGAAGCTTTCTTT
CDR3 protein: CASSFGGRTEAFF

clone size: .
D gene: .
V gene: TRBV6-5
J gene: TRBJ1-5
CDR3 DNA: TGTGCCAGCAGTTACGCCCCGGGGGGGCCTAACAATCAGCCCCAGCATTTT
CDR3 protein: CASSYAPGGPNNQPQHF

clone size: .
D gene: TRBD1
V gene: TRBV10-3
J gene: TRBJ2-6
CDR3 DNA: TGTGCCATCAGTGACGACAGGGGGCCATCTCGAGTTGGCAACGTCCTGACTTTC
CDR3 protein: CAISDDRGPSRVGNVLTF

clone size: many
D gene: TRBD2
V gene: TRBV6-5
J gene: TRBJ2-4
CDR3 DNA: TGTGCCAGCAGTTATAAAGCGGGGGGGCTCTTAGCCAAAAACATTCAGTACTTC
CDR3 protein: CASSYKAGGLLAKNIQYF

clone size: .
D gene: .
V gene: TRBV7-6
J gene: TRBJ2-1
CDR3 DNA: TGTGCCAGCAGCTTAGGTGTCGCGGGGAATGAGCAGTTCTTC
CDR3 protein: CASSLGVAGNEQFF

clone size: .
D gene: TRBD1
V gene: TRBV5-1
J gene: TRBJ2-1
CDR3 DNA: TGCGCCAGCAGCCCAAGGACAGGGATAGGCAATGAGCAGTTCTTC
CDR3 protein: CASSPRTGIGNEQFF

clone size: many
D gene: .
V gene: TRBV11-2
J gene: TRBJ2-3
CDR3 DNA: TGTGCCAGCAGCTTAGATCCGGGAACTAGCACAGATACGCAGTATTTT
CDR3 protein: CASSLDPGTSTDTQYF

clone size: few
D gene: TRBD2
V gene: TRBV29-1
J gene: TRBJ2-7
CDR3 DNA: TGCAGCGTCCAATGGGCTAGCGGAGCCAACTACGAGCAGTACTTC
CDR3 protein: CSVQWASGANYEQYF

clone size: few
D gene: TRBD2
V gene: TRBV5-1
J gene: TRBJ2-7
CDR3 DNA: TGCGCCAGCAGCCTGGGGGTAGCGGGGGGCTACGAGCAGTACTTC
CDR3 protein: CASSLGVAGGYEQYF